These T cell receptor beta chains were read from a single sample in a study of blood T cell repertoires in COVID-19. This table comes from immunoSEQ multiplex PCR, and its TCRdb copy is limited to in-frame clones, with some not included. The sample holds under 250,000 clones, about 80% seen once. What was sequenced was peripheral blood. Receptors originate from a man aged 80 or over with acute or convalescent COVID-19. The CDR3 runs from the conserved cysteine through the conserved F or W. A D gene is named only where the DNA matches it firmly.

D gene,J gene,V gene,CDR3 protein
NA,TRBJ1-2,TRBV7-3,CASSVQGMDGYTF
NA,TRBJ2-1,TRBV15,CATSKDPQGKTNNEQFF
TRBD1,TRBJ1-6,TRBV2,CAKSRDRGQSPLHF
TRBD1,TRBJ1-4,TRBV29-1,CSAGGTGNEKLFF
NA,TRBJ1-3,TRBV30,CAWSVRSGGNTIYF
TRBD1,TRBJ1-5,TRBV2,CASNSGQGASQPQHF
TRBD1,TRBJ2-5,TRBV19,CASSWDRGLETQYF
TRBD1,TRBJ2-7,TRBV5-1,CASSLDRGEQYF
TRBD1,TRBJ2-7,TRBV5-6,CASSLEGQGAYEQYF
NA,TRBJ1-6,TRBV10-2,CASSESLGRGSPLHF
NA,TRBJ2-1,TRBV27,CASSLAGTSYNEQFF
TRBD1,TRBJ1-2,TRBV11-2,CASRLDRAYGYTF
TRBD1,TRBJ2-3,TRBV25-1,CASGRQGGTDTQYF
TRBD1,TRBJ2-7,TRBV24-1,CATSDGTASYEQYF
TRBD1,TRBJ2-5,TRBV18,CASSPAWTGWKTQYF
TRBD1,TRBJ1-1,TRBV24-1,CATSNPSGGGSNTEAFF
NA,TRBJ2-1,TRBV6-5,CASSFSGQGRGEQFF
NA,TRBJ1-2,TRBV7-9,CASSLFVSEGYTF
NA,TRBJ2-7,TRBV19,CASRPGTGYGEQYF
TRBD2,TRBJ2-7,TRBV9,CASSEEGRGGYEQYF
NA,TRBJ1-3,TRBV5-1,CASSPRAGNSGNTIYF
TRBD1,TRBJ2-1,TRBV7-9,CASSLLKGARNEQFF
TRBD2,TRBJ2-1,TRBV10-3,CAISESSGGGDEQFF
NA,TRBJ1-6,TRBV6-5,CASSYQSPLHF
TRBD1,TRBJ1-5,TRBV28,CASSPLIDRGLNQPQHF
TRBD1,TRBJ2-7,TRBV24-1,CATSDPPGQGYEQYF
NA,TRBJ2-7,TRBV19,CASGRSPYEQYF
TRBD1,TRBJ1-4,TRBV18,CASSPKLGQGNEKLFF